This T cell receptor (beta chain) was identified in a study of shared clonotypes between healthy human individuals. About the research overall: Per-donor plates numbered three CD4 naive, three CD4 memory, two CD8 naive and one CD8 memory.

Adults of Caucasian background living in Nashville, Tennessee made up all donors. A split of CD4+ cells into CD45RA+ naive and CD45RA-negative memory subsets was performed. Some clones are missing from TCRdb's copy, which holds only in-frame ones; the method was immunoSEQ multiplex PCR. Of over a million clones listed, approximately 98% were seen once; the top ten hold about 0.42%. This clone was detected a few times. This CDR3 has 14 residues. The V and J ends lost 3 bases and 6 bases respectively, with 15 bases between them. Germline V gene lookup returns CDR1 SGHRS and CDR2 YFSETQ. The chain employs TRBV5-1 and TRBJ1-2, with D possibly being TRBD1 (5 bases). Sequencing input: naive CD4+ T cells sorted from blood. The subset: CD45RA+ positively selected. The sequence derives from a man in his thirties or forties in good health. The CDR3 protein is CASSSQPEGDGYTF. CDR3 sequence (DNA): TGCGCCAGCAGCTCCCAACCAGAAGGGGATGGCTACACCTTC.